The 20 T cell receptor beta chains given below trace back to one sample, sequenced in a study of graft-versus-host responses after intestinal transplantation. Assay used: immunoSEQ multiplex PCR; TCRdb lists only in-frame clones, some missing. The sample has about 84,000 clones, 80% to 95% seen once. Their specific antigens are unknown. The sequencing here drew on unstimulated CD4+ T cells sorted from spleen or lymph node cells, taken before transplant. The receptors come from a human donor who was the organ donor for an intestinal transplant.

The CDR3 region is CASSDRGLDYEQYF. CDR3 nucleotide sequence: TGTGCCAGCAGTGACAGGGGGTTGGACTACGAGCAGTACTTC. This rearrangement joins TRBV6-1 to TRBJ2-7; 7 nucleotides align to TRBD1. Per the germline V gene, CDR1 is MNHNS and CDR2 is SASEGT. This CDR3 comprises 14 residues. V shed 3 bases, J shed 3 bases, and the junction held 5 bases outside the gene matches.

The CDR3 sequence is CAISLQGGNQPQHF. The CDR3 DNA reads as TGTGCCATCAGCCTACAGGGAGGCAATCAGCCCCAGCATTTT. J is TRBJ1-5 and V is TRBV10-3; D perhaps matches TRBD1 (6 bases). CDR3 size: 14 residues. Trimming removed 6 bases at V and 2 bases at J, with 11 bases between. From germline, CDR1 is ENHRY and CDR2 SYGVKD.

J is TRBJ2-1 and V is TRBV11-2, with a tentative D call TRBD1 (6 bases). The ends were cut back, 2 bases at V and 4 bases at J, with 9 bases in the middle. The CDR3 has 14 residues. Per the germline V gene, CDR1 is SGHAT and CDR2 is FQNNGV. CDR3: CASSLRGTYNEQFF. The CDR3 bases are TGTGCCAGCAGCTTAAGGGGGACATACAATGAGCAGTTCTTC.

The chain is built from TRBV6-6 and TRBJ2-1; D is ambiguous. Deletions cut 5 bases from V and 7 bases from J, with 12 bases between. CDR3 size: 13 residues. Germline lookup yields CDR1 MNHNY and CDR2 SVGAGI (reference sequence). The chain's CDR3 is CASSTYLANEQFF. Here the CDR3 DNA reads TGTGCCAGCAGTACCTACCTCGCTAATGAGCAGTTCTTC.

The genes are TRBV4-1 and TRBJ1-4; D call uncertain. Germline lookup yields CDR1 MGHRA and CDR2 YSYEKL. This CDR3 has 14 residues. V lost 1 base and J 5 bases, leaving 8 bases between the germline ends. CDR3 coding DNA: TGCGCCAGCAGCCAAGGACACAGCAATGAAAAACTGTTTTTT. Its translation: CASSQGHSNEKLFF.

This chain uses TRBV4-1 with TRBJ2-6; 11 nucleotides line up with TRBD1. The CDR3 runs to 19 residues. Trimming removed 3 bases from V and 7 bases from J; junction bases left unmatched: 14. Germline CDR1 and CDR2: MGHRA and YSYEKL. CDR3 DNA: TGCGCCAGCAGCCAGGAGCCGGGACAGGGGGTGGTAAGAGCCAACGTCCTGACTTTC. Encoded protein: CASSQEPGQGVVRANVLTF.

The V call is TRBV11-2, the J call TRBJ1-2; 8 nucleotides agree with TRBD1. The V and J ends lost 0 bases and 0 bases, in that order; junction bases with no gene match: 6. The CDR3 is 17 amino acids. Looked up from germline, CDR1 is SGHAT and CDR2 is FQNNGV. In nucleotides, the CDR3 is TGTGCCAGCAGCTTAGACCCCAGGGGGCCCCCTAACTATGGCTACACCTTC. It is translated as CASSLDPRGPPNYGYTF.

The V call is TRBV5-5, the J call TRBJ2-1; 11 bases line up with TRBD2. The CDR3 is made up of 15 amino acids. Trimming removed 1 base from V and 9 bases from J; junction bases left unmatched: 6. Germline CDR1 is SGHKS and CDR2 is YYEKEE (reference sequence). The CDR3 region is CASSLLTSGNSEQFF. The CDR3, as DNA: TGTGCCAGCAGCTTGTTGACTAGCGGGAATAGTGAGCAGTTCTTC. Full variable domain (remainder filled in from reference TRBV5-5 and TRBJ2-1): DAGVTQSPTHLIKTRGQQVTLRCSPISGHKSVSWYQQVLGQGPQFIFQYYEKEERGRGNFPDRFSARQFPNYSSELNVNALLLGDSALYLCASSLLTSGNSEQFFGPGTRLTVL.

Here the CDR3 reads CASSPRGGLLYEQYF. The CDR3 region has the DNA TGTGCCAGCAGCCCCCGGGGAGGCCTTCTTTACGAGCAGTACTTC. This rearrangement joins TRBV14 to TRBJ2-7; perhaps TRBD2 as D (6 bases). The V and J ends lost 4 bases and 4 bases respectively, with 17 bases between them. CDR1 and CDR2 from the germline V gene are SGHDN and FVKESK. The CDR3 contains 15 residues.

The V and J genes are TRBV2 and TRBJ1-4, with a weak D call TRBD1 (6 bases). The V gene lost 2 bases and the J gene lost 10 bases, with 14 bases spanning the gap. Germline CDR1 is SNHLY and CDR2 is FYNNEI. The CDR3 length is 14 residues. CDR3: CASSELQGVVKLFF. In nucleotides, the CDR3 is TGTGCCAGCAGTGAACTACAGGGAGTTGTAAAACTGTTTTTT.

The chain links TRBV7-9 to TRBJ2-3; TRBD1 matches at 7 bases. The CDR3 spans 14 residues. The V segment lost 1 base and the J segment 3 bases; nucleotides outside the gene matches: 1. Per germline, CDR1 SEHNR and CDR2 FQNEAQ (reference sequence). This CDR3 reads CASSLDRGTDTQYF. As DNA, the CDR3 is TGTGCCAGCAGCTTAGACAGGGGAACAGATACGCAGTATTTT. Filled out from reference TRBV7-9 and TRBJ2-3, the complete variable domain reads DTGVSQNPRHKITKRGQNVTFRCDPISEHNRLYWYRQTLGQGPEFLTYFQNEAQLEKSRLLSDRFSAERPKGSFSTLEIQRTEQGDSAMYLCASSLDRGTDTQYFGPGTRLTVL.

This chain joins TRBV9 and TRBJ2-1, with D possibly matching TRBD2 (5 bases). The V gene lost 0 bases and the J gene lost 8 bases, with 9 bases spanning the gap. The germline CDR1 and CDR2 sequences are SGDLS and YYNGEE. The CDR3 contains 13 residues. CDR3 DNA sequence: TGTGCCAGCAGCGTAGAGAGGGAGTATGAGCAGTTCTTC. This translates into CASSVEREYEQFF. The entire variable domain, with the rest obtained from reference TRBV9 and TRBJ2-1, is as follows: DSGVTQTPKHLITATGQRVTLRCSPRSGDLSVYWYQQSLDQGLQFLIQYYNGEERAKGNILERFSAQQFPDLHSELNLSSLELGDSALYFCASSVEREYEQFFGPGTRLTVL.

The chain couples TRBV2 to TRBJ2-3; D remains ambiguous. Germline-derived CDR1 and CDR2 are SNHLY and FYNNEI. The CDR3 runs 11 residues. With 7 bases removed from V and 9 bases from J, the gap between germline ends came to 11 bases. CDR3 region: CASTVSYTQYF. The CDR3, as DNA: TGTGCCAGCACTGTTAGCTACACGCAGTATTTT.

V gene TRBV18 combines with J gene TRBJ1-4; D unresolved. This CDR3 is 15 amino acids long. The V and J ends lost 3 bases and 0 bases respectively, with 8 bases between them. Germline values: CDR1 KGHSH, CDR2 LQKENI. CDR3 nucleotide sequence: TGTGCCAGCTCACCCCGCGGGCCAACTAATGAAAAACTGTTTTTT. Its translation: CASSPRGPTNEKLFF.

This sequence joins TRBV5-5 and TRBJ1-5; 8 bases agree with TRBD1. In germline, CDR1 is SGHKS, CDR2 YYEKEE (reference sequence). Trimming cost V 4 bases and J 7 bases; bases outside gene matches: 10. The length of the CDR3 is 15 residues. The CDR3 DNA reads TGTGCCAGCAGCCTGGACAGGGTAAACGGACAGCCCCAGCATTTT. Amino acid sequence: CASSLDRVNGQPQHF.

The chain has TRBV6-1 and TRBJ1-4, with D perhaps TRBD1 (5 bases). Germline CDR1 reads MNHNS; CDR2 reads SASEGT. This CDR3 comprises 14 residues. V lost 6 bases and J 3 bases, leaving 11 bases between the germline ends. The CDR3 coding sequence is TGTGCCAGCAGAAAGGACACGCCTAATGAAAAACTGTTTTTT. This gives the protein CASRKDTPNEKLFF.

The V call is TRBV28, the J call TRBJ2-7; TRBD1 is a possible D gene (6 bases). Germline V lookup: CDR1 MDHEN, CDR2 SYDVKM. The CDR3 has 16 residues. With 6 bases removed from V and 2 bases from J, the gap between germline ends came to 20 bases. The CDR3 protein is CASSPGYAQGTYEQYF. CDR3 nucleotide sequence: TGTGCCAGCAGCCCCGGCTATGCACAGGGAACCTACGAGCAGTACTTC.

This chain joins TRBV7-9 and TRBJ2-3, with 9 bases fitting TRBD2. The germline CDR1 and CDR2 sequences are SEHNR and FQNEAQ (reference sequence). Trimming at V came to 2 bases and at J to 1 base, leaving 4 bases not matched to a gene. The CDR3 consists of 16 residues. CDR3 protein: CASSLRPSGGTDTQYF. As DNA, the CDR3 is TGTGCCAGCAGCTTACGTCCTAGCGGGGGCACAGATACGCAGTATTTT.

V usage is TRBV7-9 and J usage is TRBJ2-3; TRBD1 matches 7 bases. The CDR3 extends over 19 amino acids. With V trimmed by 0 bases and J by 0 bases, 12 bases remained unmatched. Per germline, CDR1 SEHNR and CDR2 FQNEAQ (reference sequence). CDR3 nucleotides: TGTGCCAGCAGCTTAGCAGGAAAAGACCGGGACAGTAGCACAGATACGCAGTATTTT. This gives the protein CASSLAGKDRDSSTDTQYF.

The chain recombines TRBV7-3 with TRBJ2-7; TRBD2 agrees at 16 bases. The CDR3 has 19 amino acids. Germline-derived CDR1 and CDR2 are SGHTA and FQGTGA. The ends lost 5 bases at V and 0 bases at J; junction bases unmatched: 10. The CDR3 here is CASSPSGLAGGRSSYEQYF. The CDR3 nucleotides read TGTGCCAGCAGCCCGTCGGGACTAGCGGGAGGGCGGAGCTCCTACGAGCAGTACTTC.